The entry that follows covers one TCR beta chain sequence. The record originates from a study of blood T cell repertoires in COVID-19. Study-level background: Donors in the United States, Italy and Spain gave samples during acute or convalescent COVID-19. PBMCs, B-cell-depleted T cells, or T cells were the source of the cDNA or gDNA that made up the material.

Authors' data handling: Amplification with reference gene primers provided the estimates of nucleated cell counts. Profiled with immunoSEQ multiplex PCR; TCRdb holds only in-frame clones, not every one. D and trimming were read from the DNA, whereas the V and J calls and clone size are those reported in that table. Of about 160,000 clones listed, around 93% are singletons. This TCR was sampled from a woman between 45 and 60 years old with acute or convalescent COVID-19. Specimen: peripheral blood.

CDR3 region: CASSFGGVYNEQFF. The CDR3 bases are TGTGCCAGCAGTTTCGGGGGGGTTTACAATGAGCAGTTCTTC. This chain connects TRBV28 to TRBJ2-1; 8 bases line up with TRBD2. This CDR3 has 14 residues. V was pared by 3 bases and J by 4 bases, with 2 bases of the junction left unmatched. The germline CDR1 and CDR2 sequences are MDHEN and SYDVKM.